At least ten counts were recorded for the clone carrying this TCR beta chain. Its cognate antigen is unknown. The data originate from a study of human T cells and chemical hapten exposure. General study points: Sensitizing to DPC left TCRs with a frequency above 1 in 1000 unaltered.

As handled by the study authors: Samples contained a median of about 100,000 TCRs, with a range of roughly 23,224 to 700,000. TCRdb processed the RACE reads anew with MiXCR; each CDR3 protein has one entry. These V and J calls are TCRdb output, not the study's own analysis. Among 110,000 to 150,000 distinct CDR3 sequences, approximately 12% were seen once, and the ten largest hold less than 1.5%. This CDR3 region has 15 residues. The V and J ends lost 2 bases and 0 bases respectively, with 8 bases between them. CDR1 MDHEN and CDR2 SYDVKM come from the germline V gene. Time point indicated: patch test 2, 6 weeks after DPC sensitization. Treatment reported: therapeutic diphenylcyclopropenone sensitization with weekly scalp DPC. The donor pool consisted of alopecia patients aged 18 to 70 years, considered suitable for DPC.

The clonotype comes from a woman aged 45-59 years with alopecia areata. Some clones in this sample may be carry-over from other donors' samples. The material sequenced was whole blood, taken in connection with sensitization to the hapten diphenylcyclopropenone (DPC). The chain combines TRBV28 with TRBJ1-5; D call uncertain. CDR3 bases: TGTGCCAGCAGTTTAGCACGGACTAGCAATCAGCCCCAGCATTTT. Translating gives CASSLARTSNQPQHF.